This TCR beta chain emerged from a study of T cells in Graves' hyperthyroidism and ophthalmopathy. Looking at the study overall: Pretreatment peripheral blood was obtained at initial diagnosis.

The CDR3 loop spans 16 amino acids. The V gene's germline CDR1 is SGHRS and CDR2 YFSETQ. The V and J ends lost 3 bases and 1 base respectively, with 16 bases between them. With respect to this clonotype: Its antigen remains unidentified.

Study-wide findings and caveats: Stable hyperthyroidism was separated from ophthalmopathy by a model based on 13 V-J features.

From RNA transcripts, TCR beta CDR3 regions were amplified. The HTBI primer set served for first-round RT-PCR of the TCR CDR3. TCRdb recomputed calls from the multiplex PCR reads with MiXCR, one row per CDR3 protein. This sample carries 200,000 or so distinct CDR3 sequences, roughly a sixth of them seen once, and the ten largest clones take around 52%. Criteria for exclusion of patients were uncontrolled infection, other autoimmune disease, pregnancy or lactation. V and J are TRBV5-1 and TRBJ1-1; D is perhaps TRBD1 (5 bases). Sequencing was performed on blood. This TCR came from a woman aged 45-59 years with Graves' hyperthyroidism. Here the CDR3 DNA reads TGCGCCAGCAGCTATCAGACAGAGACAGAGAACACTGAAGCTTTCTTT. Translated, it gives CASSYQTETENTEAFF.